Below are 21 T cell receptor beta chains sequenced from a single sample in a study of blood T cell repertoires in COVID-19. Some clones are missing from TCRdb's copy, which holds only in-frame ones; the method was immunoSEQ multiplex PCR. Here the sample spans about 200,000 clones, approximately 90% being singletons. Sequencing used PBMCs or T cells enriched from blood (not recorded which). The receptors stem from a man under 40 who had recovered from COVID-19.

V is TRBV19 and J is TRBJ2-2, with D possibly being TRBD1 (5 bases). In germline, CDR1 is LNHDA, CDR2 SQIVND (reference sequence). V lost 0 bases to trimming and J lost 6 bases, with 11 bases between them. This CDR3 contains 15 residues. The CDR3 here is CASSIDTGLPGELFF. DNA for the CDR3: TGTGCCAGTAGTATAGATACAGGTCTGCCCGGGGAGCTGTTTTTT.

The chain is built from TRBV7-6 and TRBJ2-7; TRBD2 matches at 8 bases. Germline V gene lookup returns CDR1 SGHVS and CDR2 FNYEAQ. Germline trimming cut 5 bases from V and 3 bases from J; bases unmatched to any gene: 9. The CDR3 is 15 residues long. CDR3: CASSPEAGDFYEQYF. The CDR3 DNA sequence: TGTGCCAGCAGCCCCGAAGCGGGGGACTTCTACGAGCAGTACTTC. Filled out from reference TRBV7-6 and TRBJ2-7, the complete variable domain reads GAGVSQSPRYKVTKRGQDVALRCDPISGHVSLYWYRQALGQGPEFLTYFNYEAQQDKSGLPNDRFSAERPEGSISTLTIQRTEQRDSAMYRCASSPEAGDFYEQYFGPGTRLTVT.

The chain uses TRBV5-4 and TRBJ2-5, with TRBD2 as a possible D gene (6 bases). Germline lookup yields CDR1 SGHNT and CDR2 YYREEE (reference sequence). V was cut by 3 bases and J by 1 base, with 22 bases left in between. The CDR3 sequence is 18 residues long. The CDR3 DNA is TGTGCCAGCAGCTCCCCCGGCTGGCGGGACCGCGCCCAAGAGACCCAGTACTTC. Translated, it gives CASSSPGWRDRAQETQYF.

This chain uses TRBV6-5 with TRBJ2-1; D may be TRBD2 (6 bases). V lost 8 bases, J lost 7 bases, and 21 bases lay in between. The V gene's germline CDR1 is MNHEY and CDR2 SVGAGI. The CDR3 spans 15 residues. The CDR3 loop is CASGWGGGLGNEQFF. CDR3 nucleotides: TGTGCCAGCGGATGGGGAGGAGGTTTGGGGAATGAGCAGTTCTTC.

CDR3: CASSSLPGELFF. CDR3 sequence (DNA): TGTGCCAGCAGTTCTCTACCCGGGGAGCTGTTTTTT. This chain joins TRBV28 and TRBJ2-2; D call uncertain. The CDR3 is made up of 12 amino acids. Trimming shortened V by 4 bases and J by 6 bases, and 6 bases separated the two germline ends. The germline CDR1 and CDR2 sequences are MDHEN and SYDVKM. Looking up the rest from reference TRBV28 and TRBJ2-2 gives the full variable domain: DVKVTQSSRYLVKRTGEKVFLECVQDMDHENMFWYRQDPGLGLRLIYFSYDVKMKEKGDIPEGYSVSREKKERFSLILESASTNQTSMYLCASSSLPGELFFGEGSRLTVL.

The V and J genes are TRBV18 and TRBJ1-1; 7 positions agree with TRBD1. V was clipped by 4 bases and J by 0 bases; unmatched bases: 2. Germline values: CDR1 KGHSH, CDR2 LQKENI. The CDR3 contains 14 residues. The CDR3 nucleotides are TGTGCCAGCTCACGGACAGGCATGAACACTGAAGCTTTCTTT. Its translation: CASSRTGMNTEAFF. Looking up the rest from reference TRBV18 and TRBJ1-1 gives the full variable domain: NAGVMQNPRHLVRRRGQEARLRCSPMKGHSHVYWYRQLPEEGLKFMVYLQKENIIDESGMPKERFSAEFPKEGPSILRIQQVVRGDSAAYFCASSRTGMNTEAFFGQGTRLTVV.

The rearrangement joins TRBV27 to TRBJ1-4; D unclear. The CDR3 extends over 15 amino acids. The V end lost 5 bases, the J end lost 3 bases, and 13 bases lay between the germline ends. CDR1 MNHEY and CDR2 SMNVEV come from the germline V gene (reference sequence). The DNA of the CDR3 is TGTGCCAGCAGTCCCGACGCGGTCCCTAATGAAAAACTGTTTTTT. Its protein product is CASSPDAVPNEKLFF. Looking up the rest from reference TRBV27 and TRBJ1-4 gives the full variable domain: EAQVTQNPRYLITVTGKKLTVTCSQNMNHEYMSWYRQDPGLGLRQIYYSMNVEVTDKGDVPEGYKVSRKEKRNFPLILESPSPNQTSLYFCASSPDAVPNEKLFFGSGTQLSVL.

The genes are TRBV6-2 or TRBV6-3 and TRBJ1-6, with 7 positions matching TRBD1. V was clipped by 6 bases and J by 16 bases; unmatched bases: 15. The length of the CDR3 is 14 residues. Germline-derived CDR1 and CDR2 are MNHEY and SVGEGT. CDR3 DNA sequence: TGTGCCAGCAGCGGTACAGGGGAACGGTGGAGACTCCACTTT. Amino acid sequence: CASSGTGERWRLHF.

This sequence joins TRBV12-3 or TRBV12-4 and TRBJ2-7, with D unclear. The V end was cut by 7 bases, the J end by 9 bases, with 19 bases between. The CDR3 is 13 residues long. The CDR3 sequence is CASTRRQLRRQYF. The CDR3 bases are TGTGCCAGCACCCGGCGGCAGCTACGACGGCAGTACTTC.

The V and J genes are TRBV28 and TRBJ1-6, with 8 positions matching TRBD1. Germline-derived CDR1 and CDR2 are MDHEN and SYDVKM. Trimming cost V 5 bases and J 11 bases; bases outside gene matches: 11. The CDR3 has 15 residues. The CDR3 here is CASSLTGQGQPPLHF. The CDR3, as DNA: TGTGCCAGCAGTCTCACTGGACAGGGTCAGCCACCCCTCCACTTT.

In nucleotides, the CDR3 is TGTGCCAGCAGCGAACTAGCGGGGGGTTATGGAAATGAGCAGTTCTTC. Its protein product is CASSELAGGYGNEQFF. The chain links TRBV9 to TRBJ2-1; TRBD2 matches at 12 bases. The CDR3 consists of 16 residues. Germline V CDR1 and CDR2: SGDLS, YYNGEE. The trim removed 3 bases at V and 7 bases at J, leaving 8 bases unmatched.

V gene TRBV29-1 combines with J gene TRBJ2-7; D remains ambiguous. CDR1 is SQVTM and CDR2 is ANQGSEA in the germline V gene. The CDR3 has 15 amino acids. V shed 6 bases and J shed 2 bases, with 20 bases lying between them. The CDR3 loop is CSVPATRQSTYEQYF. The CDR3 bases are TGCAGCGTCCCGGCGACGAGGCAGTCAACCTACGAGCAGTACTTC.

The CDR3: CASKTGGSYEQYF. The CDR3 region has the DNA TGTGCCAGCAAGACAGGGGGCTCCTACGAGCAGTACTTC. The rearrangement uses TRBV2 and TRBJ2-7, with 9 bases that match TRBD1. This CDR3 contains 13 residues. Germline V gene sequence: CDR1 SNHLY, CDR2 FYNNEI. Trimming removed 7 bases from V and 0 bases from J; junction bases left unmatched: 1.

This clone turned up a few times. The CDR3 is CASSQVSYEQYF. The CDR3 coding sequence is TGCGCCAGCAGCCAAGTATCCTACGAGCAGTACTTC. The chain joins TRBV4-1 to TRBJ2-7; no definite D call. This CDR3 is built from 12 residues. Germline lookup yields CDR1 MGHRA and CDR2 YSYEKL. Trimming pared 1 base from V and 1 base from J, leaving 2 bases between.

The chain joins TRBV4-1 to TRBJ2-1; no clear D. With 5 bases removed from V and 5 bases from J, the gap between germline ends came to 4 bases. Germline-derived CDR1 and CDR2 are MGHRA and YSYEKL. The CDR3 covers 11 residues. Here the CDR3 DNA reads TGCGCCAGCAGCGCTAACAATGAGCAGTTCTTC. Protein product: CASSANNEQFF.

The V call is TRBV11-2, the J call TRBJ1-4; no clear D gene. Germline assignment: CDR1 SGHAT and CDR2 FQNNGV. V lost 6 bases, J lost 0 bases, and 14 bases lay in between. This CDR3 contains 16 residues. As DNA, the CDR3 is TGTGCCAGCAGTTTAAAAAGCCGGGCAACTAATGAAAAACTGTTTTTT. Translating gives CASSLKSRATNEKLFF.

The chain is built from TRBV6-2 or TRBV6-3 and TRBJ1-6; 8 nucleotides align to TRBD1. This CDR3 spans 16 amino acids. The V segment lost 1 base and the J segment 7 bases; nucleotides outside the gene matches: 6. Germline V CDR1 and CDR2: MNHEY, SVGEGT. The CDR3 is CASSYFGQGSNSPLHF. Here the CDR3 DNA reads TGTGCCAGCAGTTACTTCGGACAGGGCTCAAATTCACCCCTCCACTTT.

This clone was recorded once. The chain links TRBV18 to TRBJ2-7; 11 bases match TRBD2. The germline gives CDR1 KGHSH, CDR2 LQKENI. The CDR3 is 15 amino acids. The V and J ends lost 6 bases and 0 bases, in that order; junction bases with no gene match: 4. The CDR3 region has the DNA TGTGCCAGCTCGCAGACTAGCGGGACCTCCTACGAGCAGTACTTC. Protein: CASSQTSGTSYEQYF.

This clone is a singleton in its sample. The gene calls are TRBV6-5 and TRBJ2-5; possibly TRBD1 for D (6 bases). Per the germline V gene, CDR1 is MNHEY and CDR2 is SVGAGI. Trimming pared 6 bases from V and 2 bases from J, leaving 16 bases between. This CDR3 is 15 amino acids long. The CDR3 here is CASSRTGNIQETQYF. Here the CDR3 DNA reads TGTGCCAGCAGCCGAACAGGGAATATACAAGAGACCCAGTACTTC.

The chain carries TRBV6-5 and TRBJ2-7; perhaps TRBD2 as D (5 bases). Trimming took 4 bases from V and 3 from J, leaving 13 bases between them. Germline CDR1 reads MNHEY; CDR2 reads SVGAGI. This CDR3 comprises 14 residues. The CDR3 DNA sequence: TGTGCCAGCAGTTCCCCAGCGGCCAGCTACGAGCAGTACTTC. Protein sequence: CASSSPAASYEQYF.

The rearrangement links TRBV28 to TRBJ1-5; 9 nucleotides align to TRBD1. V was pared by 5 bases and J by 3 bases, with 20 bases of the junction left unmatched. Per germline, CDR1 MDHEN and CDR2 SYDVKM. The CDR3 totals 20 residues. The CDR3 region has the DNA TGTGCCAGCAGTCATCCTGCAACATCCCCCGGGACAGGGATCAATCAGCCCCAGCATTTT. Residues: CASSHPATSPGTGINQPQHF. The whole variable domain, remainder taken from reference TRBV28 and TRBJ1-5, is DVKVTQSSRYLVKRTGEKVFLECVQDMDHENMFWYRQDPGLGLRLIYFSYDVKMKEKGDIPEGYSVSREKKERFSLILESASTNQTSMYLCASSHPATSPGTGINQPQHFGDGTRLSIL.